Following are 19 T cell receptor beta chains from one sample sequenced in a study of sequential checkpoint blockade in melanoma. Only in-frame clones appear in the TCRdb table, and some are missing; sequencing was by immunoSEQ multiplex PCR. The sample consists of roughly 9,000 clones, 20% to 25% of them appearing once. Treatment in this sample: randomized to nivolumab then ipilimumab (arm A) or the reverse (arm B). Specimen: tumor tissue (inferred from file names), collected from a patient given nivolumab and ipilimumab in sequence. The receptor set was obtained from a human donor with melanoma.

The CDR3 DNA sequence: TGCGCCAGCGGACCGACAGGGTACCTGGAGACCCAGTACTTC. This translates into CASGPTGYLETQYF. This chain joins TRBV5-1 and TRBJ2-5, with TRBD1 identical over 7 bases. With V trimmed by 7 bases and J by 5 bases, 11 bases remained unmatched. Germline V lookup: CDR1 SGHRS, CDR2 YFSETQ. The CDR3 has 14 residues. Full variable domain (remainder filled in from reference TRBV5-1 and TRBJ2-5): KAGVTQTPRYLIKTRGQQVTLSCSPISGHRSVSWYQQTPGQGLQFLFEYFSETQRNKGNFPGRFSGRQFSNSRSEMNVSTLELGDSALYLCASGPTGYLETQYFGPGTRLLVL.

This clone has only a few counts. The genes are TRBV5-1 and TRBJ1-4; the D gene is possibly TRBD1 (5 bases). The CDR3 covers 16 residues. V was shortened by 4 bases and J by 0 bases, with 13 bases between the two germline ends. Germline V gives CDR1 SGHRS, CDR2 YFSETQ. CDR3 sequence: CASSQDATATNEKLFF. CDR3 sequence (DNA): TGCGCCAGCAGCCAAGATGCGACAGCAACTAATGAAAAACTGTTTTTT.

By frequency in the sample, this clone is large (0.1 to 1%). V gene TRBV15 combines with J gene TRBJ2-1; 12 bases are shared with TRBD2. CDR1 is LNHNV, CDR2 YYDKDF, per germline (reference sequence). The junction had 11 bases not matched to a gene; V was cut back by 3 bases and J by 2 bases. This CDR3 has 19 amino acids. The CDR3 coding sequence is TGTGCCACCAGCAGGATAACTCTGACTAGCGGGGGCCCCTACAATGAGCAGTTCTTC. Translation: CATSRITLTSGGPYNEQFF.

This clone showed up just a few times. The chain couples TRBV11-3 to TRBJ1-1, with D perhaps matching TRBD1 (6 bases). The CDR3 contains 15 residues. Germline CDR1 is SGHNT and CDR2 is YENEEA. V was trimmed by 5 bases and J by 3 bases, leaving 16 bases between them. CDR3 sequence: CASSPGGHRDTEAFF. The CDR3 DNA reads TGTGCCAGCAGCCCGGGGGGACACCGAGACACTGAAGCTTTCTTT.

J is TRBJ2-5 and V is TRBV5-1; TRBD1 matches at 7 bases. There are 15 residues in the CDR3. V dropped 0 bases and J dropped 2; count of bases not matched to a gene: 4. Germline V gives CDR1 SGHRS, CDR2 YFSETQ. CDR3 amino acids: CASSLGDRVQETQYF. In DNA form, the CDR3 reads TGCGCCAGCAGCTTGGGCGACAGGGTACAAGAGACCCAGTACTTC. Full variable domain (outside the CDR3, taken from reference TRBV5-1 and TRBJ2-5): KAGVTQTPRYLIKTRGQQVTLSCSPISGHRSVSWYQQTPGQGLQFLFEYFSETQRNKGNFPGRFSGRQFSNSRSEMNVSTLELGDSALYLCASSLGDRVQETQYFGPGTRLLVL.

This clone was seen more than once but under ten times. The V and J genes are TRBV6-8 and TRBJ2-7; D may match TRBD1 or TRBD2 (5 bases each). CDR1 is MNHGY and CDR2 is SAAAGT in the germline V gene. Trimming pared 8 bases from V and 7 bases from J, leaving 24 bases between. The length of the CDR3 is 15 residues. CDR3 amino acids: CASDWSRHIWGEQYF. Here the CDR3 DNA reads TGTGCCAGCGACTGGTCCCGGCATATCTGGGGGGAGCAGTACTTC.

V is TRBV7-8 and J is TRBJ2-2; D is ambiguous. From germline, CDR1 is SGHVS and CDR2 FQNEAQ. This CDR3 region has 13 residues. Trimming removed 3 bases at V and 5 bases at J, with 7 bases between. CDR3 protein: CASSFPGTGELFF. The CDR3 nucleotides are TGTGCCAGCAGCTTCCCTGGAACCGGGGAGCTGTTTTTT.

The chain combines TRBV6-8 with TRBJ1-5; 8 nucleotides line up with TRBD1. The CDR3 has 14 amino acids. Germline values: CDR1 MNHGY, CDR2 SAAAGT. Losses at the gene ends were 6 bases for V and 4 bases for J; bases not matched to a gene: 5. The CDR3: CASSGQGLNQPQHF. The CDR3 DNA follows: TGTGCCAGCAGCGGACAGGGCCTTAATCAGCCCCAGCATTTT.

This clone has more than one count but fewer than ten. V and J are TRBV28 and TRBJ1-6; D ambiguous. The germline V gene has CDR1 MDHEN and CDR2 SYDVKM. V lost 3 bases to trimming and J lost 0 bases, with 6 bases between them. CDR3 size: 15 residues. DNA for the CDR3: TGTGCCAGCAGTTTTTGCGACTCCTATAATTCACCCCTCCACTTT. The encoded protein is CASSFCDSYNSPLHF.

The genes are TRBV11-3 and TRBJ2-7; possibly TRBD1 for D (5 bases). Per germline, CDR1 SGHNT and CDR2 YENEEA. Trimming shortened V by 3 bases and J by 0 bases, and 9 bases separated the two germline ends. This CDR3 has 14 amino acids. The DNA of the CDR3 is TGTGCCAGCAGCTTTGCCAGGGCCTCCTACGAGCAGTACTTC. The encoded protein is CASSFARASYEQYF.

V usage is TRBV1 and J usage is TRBJ2-1; whether TRBD1, the table's D call, matches the DNA was not checked. TRBV1 is termed a pseudogene. The CDR3 consists of 15 residues. The CDR3 DNA reads TGCGCCAGCAGCCCCGACAGGCTCTCCTACAATGAGCAGTTCTTC. Protein product: CASSPDRLSYNEQFF.

The chain joins TRBV5-1 to TRBJ1-1; the match to TRBD1 covers 9 bases. Germline trimming cut 6 bases from V and 0 bases from J; bases unmatched to any gene: 15. The CDR3 is 18 amino acids. Germline loops: CDR1 SGHRS, CDR2 YFSETQ. The CDR3 coding sequence is TGCGCCAGCAACCCCGGCGAGATACAGGGGGCTGTGAACACTGAAGCTTTCTTT. Translation: CASNPGEIQGAVNTEAFF. Full variable domain (remainder filled in from reference TRBV5-1 and TRBJ1-1): KAGVTQTPRYLIKTRGQQVTLSCSPISGHRSVSWYQQTPGQGLQFLFEYFSETQRNKGNFPGRFSGRQFSNSRSEMNVSTLELGDSALYLCASNPGEIQGAVNTEAFFGQGTRLTVV.

This clone rates as medium-sized. This chain joins TRBV16 and TRBJ1-2; D call uncertain. Trimming removed 2 bases at V and 3 bases at J, with 13 bases between. CDR1 and CDR2 from the germline V gene are KGHSY and FQNENV. The CDR3 consists of 15 residues. CDR3 coding DNA: TGTGCCAGCAGCCAACATGTGGCAGCCGACTATGGCTACACCTTC. It is translated as CASSQHVAADYGYTF.

The table lists this clone with many counts. This rearrangement joins TRBV11-3 to TRBJ1-4; no firm D call. V lost 3 bases to trimming and J lost 8 bases, with 13 bases between them. The germline V gene has CDR1 SGHNT and CDR2 YENEEA. The CDR3 length is 14 residues. DNA of the CDR3: TGTGCCAGCAGCTTGGGAGGGTTCGGGGAAAAACTGTTTTTT. Translating it yields CASSLGGFGEKLFF.

V and J are TRBV19 and TRBJ2-1; D possibly corresponds to TRBD1 (5 bases). CDR1 LNHDA and CDR2 SQIVND come from the germline V gene (reference sequence). This CDR3 spans 15 amino acids. V was cut by 3 bases and J by 4 bases, with 13 bases left in between. The CDR3 DNA follows: TGTGCCAGTAGTATCGCGGACACGCTATACAATGAGCAGTTCTTC. Residues: CASSIADTLYNEQFF. Full variable domain (missing parts from reference TRBV19 and TRBJ2-1): DGGITQSPKYLFRKEGQNVTLSCEQNLNHDAMYWYRQDPGQGLRLIYYSQIVNDFQKGDIAEGYSVSREKKESFPLTVTSAQKNPTAFYLCASSIADTLYNEQFFGPGTRLTVL.

This clone came up a few times. The J gene is TRBJ2-3, the V gene TRBV5-1; 9 bases match TRBD1. Germline loops: CDR1 SGHRS, CDR2 YFSETQ. The ends lost 4 bases at V and 2 bases at J; junction bases unmatched: 11. The CDR3 runs to 17 residues. The chain's CDR3 is CASSQDWGQGPTDTQYF. In DNA, the CDR3 is TGCGCCAGCAGCCAAGATTGGGGACAGGGTCCCACAGATACGCAGTATTTT.

This clone has more than one count but fewer than ten. The chain recombines TRBV14 with TRBJ2-6, with no clear D. Germline CDR1 SGHDN, CDR2 FVKESK. V dropped 3 bases and J dropped 0 bases, with 3 bases sitting between them. The CDR3 length is 14 residues. CDR3 nucleotides: TGTGCCAGCAGCCACGGCTCTGGGGCCAACGTCCTGACTTTC. This translates into CASSHGSGANVLTF. Complete variable domain (other parts from reference TRBV14 and TRBJ2-6): EAGVTQFPSHSVIEKGQTVTLRCDPISGHDNLYWYRRVMGKEIKFLLHFVKESKQDESGMPNNRFLAERTGGTYSTLKVQPAELEDSGVYFCASSHGSGANVLTFGAGSRLTVL.

Only a few counts were recorded for this clone. The V gene is TRBV15, the J gene TRBJ1-4; D may be TRBD1 (6 bases). Deletions cut 5 bases from V and 1 base from J, with 11 bases between. The CDR3 is 15 amino acids. Germline V CDR1 and CDR2: LNHNV, YYDKDF (reference sequence). The CDR3: CATSGPGETNEKLFF. In DNA, the CDR3 is TGTGCCACCAGCGGACCAGGGGAAACTAATGAAAAACTGTTTTTT.

V gene TRBV1 combines with J gene TRBJ2-3. TRBV1 corresponds to a pseudogene. The CDR3 has 14 amino acids. CDR3 coding DNA: TGCGCCAGCAGCCATTTTTGGGGACGCCGAAAGGTGTATTTT. This codes for CASSHFWGRRKVYF.